This TCR beta chain was recovered during a study of shared T cell receptors in the human thymus. This clone came up a few times. Looked up from germline, CDR1 is SGHDT and CDR2 is YYEEEE. The CDR3 runs 16 residues. Trimming stripped 4 bases from V and 4 bases from J, with 19 bases between. Using immunoSEQ multiplex PCR, the repertoire was profiled, and TCRdb retains in-frame clones only, with some absent. The table shows hundreds of thousands of clones, with about 80% occurring only once. The same sample was also used in a study of human thymus T cells.

V is TRBV5-6 and J is TRBJ2-3, with a weak D call TRBD1 (8 bases). The receptor was isolated from a boy younger than two with a congenital heart defect. The sequencing sample was made of thymocytes. This CDR3 reads CASSLRTGRGADTQYF. Here the CDR3 DNA reads TGTGCCAGCAGCCTCCGGACAGGGAGGGGGGCAGATACGCAGTATTTT.